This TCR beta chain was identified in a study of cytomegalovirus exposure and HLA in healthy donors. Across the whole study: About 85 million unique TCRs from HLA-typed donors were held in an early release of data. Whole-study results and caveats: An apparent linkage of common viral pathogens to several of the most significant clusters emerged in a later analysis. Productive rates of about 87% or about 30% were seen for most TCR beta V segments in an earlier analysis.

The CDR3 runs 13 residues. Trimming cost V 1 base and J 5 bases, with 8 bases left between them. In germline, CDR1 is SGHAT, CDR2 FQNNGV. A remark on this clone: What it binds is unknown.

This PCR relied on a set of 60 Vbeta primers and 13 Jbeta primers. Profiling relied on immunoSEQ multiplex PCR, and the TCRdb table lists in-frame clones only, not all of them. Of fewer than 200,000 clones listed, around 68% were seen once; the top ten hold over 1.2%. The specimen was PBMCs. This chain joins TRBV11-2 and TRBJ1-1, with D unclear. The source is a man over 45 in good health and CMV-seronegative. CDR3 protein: CASSLGAGTEAFF. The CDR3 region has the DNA TGTGCCAGCAGCTTAGGGGCGGGAACTGAAGCTTTCTTT.